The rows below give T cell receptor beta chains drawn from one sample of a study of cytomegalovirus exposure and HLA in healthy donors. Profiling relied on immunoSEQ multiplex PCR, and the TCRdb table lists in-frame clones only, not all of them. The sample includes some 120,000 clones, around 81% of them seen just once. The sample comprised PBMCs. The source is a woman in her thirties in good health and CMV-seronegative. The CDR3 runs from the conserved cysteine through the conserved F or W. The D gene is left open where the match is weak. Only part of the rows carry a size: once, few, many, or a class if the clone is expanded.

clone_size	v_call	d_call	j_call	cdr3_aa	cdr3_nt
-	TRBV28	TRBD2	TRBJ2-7	CASSTNLAGEIYEQYF	TGTGCCAGCAGTACCAACCTAGCGGGAGAGATCTACGAGCAGTACTTC
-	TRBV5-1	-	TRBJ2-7	CASSLAPDRSYEQYF	TGCGCCAGCAGCTTGGCCCCCGACAGATCCTACGAGCAGTACTTC
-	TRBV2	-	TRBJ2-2	CASSDQGGDTGELFF	TGTGCCAGCAGTGATCAGGGTGGGGACACCGGGGAGCTGTTTTTT
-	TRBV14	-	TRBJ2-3	CASSQGAMITDTQYF	TGTGCCAGCAGCCAAGGGGCCATGATAACAGATACGCAGTATTTT
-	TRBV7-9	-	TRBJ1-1	CASSLVGLSTEAFF	TGTGCCAGCAGCTTAGTGGGACTTAGCACTGAAGCTTTCTTT
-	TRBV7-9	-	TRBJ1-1	CASSGGGNTEAFF	TGTGCCAGCAGCGGCGGGGGGAACACTGAAGCTTTCTTT
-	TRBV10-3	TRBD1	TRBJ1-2	CATLPGQLYGYTF	TGTGCCACGCTTCCGGGACAGCTCTATGGCTACACCTTC
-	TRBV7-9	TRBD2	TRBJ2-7	CASSSGLANEQYF	TGTGCCAGCAGCTCGGGACTAGCGAACGAGCAGTACTTC
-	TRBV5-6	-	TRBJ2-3	CASSLGRVHTDTQYF	TGTGCCAGCAGCTTGGGCCGGGTTCACACAGATACGCAGTATTTT
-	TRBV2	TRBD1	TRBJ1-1	CASSHRGNTEAFF	TGTGCCAGCTCACACAGGGGGAACACTGAAGCTTTCTTT
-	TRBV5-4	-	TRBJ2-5	CASIESGVLGPKETQYF	TGTGCCAGCATCGAGTCAGGGGTCCTAGGGCCCAAAGAGACCCAGTACTTC
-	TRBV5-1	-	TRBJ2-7	CASSLAPVGLSGEQYF	TGCGCCAGCAGCTTGGCCCCAGTAGGCCTTAGCGGCGAGCAGTACTTC
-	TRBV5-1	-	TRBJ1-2	CASSLAGENYGYTF	TGCGCCAGCAGCTTGGCGGGGGAGAACTATGGCTACACCTTC
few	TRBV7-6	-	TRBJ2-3	CASSLEGDATDTQYF	TGTGCCAGCAGCTTAGAGGGGGACGCCACAGATACGCAGTATTTT
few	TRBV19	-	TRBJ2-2	CASTQGANTGELFF	TGTGCCAGTACCCAGGGCGCGAACACCGGGGAGCTGTTTTTT
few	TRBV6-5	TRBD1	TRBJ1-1	CASSYSPQGADTEAFF	TGTGCCAGCAGTTACTCCCCACAGGGGGCGGACACTGAAGCTTTCTTT
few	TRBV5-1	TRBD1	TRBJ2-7	CASSLVFTGANEQYF	TGCGCCAGCAGCTTAGTATTCACAGGGGCTAACGAGCAGTACTTC
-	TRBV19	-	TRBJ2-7	CASSIVGDPYEQYF	TGTGCCAGTAGTATTGTCGGAGACCCCTACGAGCAGTACTTC
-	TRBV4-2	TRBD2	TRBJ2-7	CASSLSGSYEQYF	TGTGCCAGCAGCCTTAGCGGGAGCTACGAGCAGTACTTC
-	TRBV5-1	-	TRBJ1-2	CASSLVGDGYTF	TGCGCCAGCAGCTTGGTAGGGGATGGCTACACCTTC
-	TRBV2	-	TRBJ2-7	CASRSGTATYEQYF	TGTGCCAGCAGGTCCGGGACTGCAACCTACGAGCAGTACTTC
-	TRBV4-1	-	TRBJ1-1	CASSQEAANTEAFF	TGCGCCAGCAGCCAAGAGGCCGCGAACACTGAAGCTTTCTTT
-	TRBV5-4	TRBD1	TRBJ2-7	CASSLGTGGSYEQYF	TGTGCCAGCAGCTTGGGGACAGGGGGTTCCTACGAGCAGTACTTC
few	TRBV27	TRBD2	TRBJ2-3	CASSLLTSGRLYTQYF	TGTGCCAGCAGTTTACTTACTAGCGGGAGGCTATATACGCAGTATTTT
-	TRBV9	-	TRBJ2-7	CASSVDGGAYEQYF	TGTGCCAGCAGCGTAGACGGGGGTGCCTACGAGCAGTACTTC
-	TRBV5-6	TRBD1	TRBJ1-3	CASSLAGDRGGNTIYF	TGTGCCAGCAGCTTGGCCGGGGACAGGGGTGGAAACACCATATATTTT
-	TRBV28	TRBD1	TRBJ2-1	CASSWGDRGIDEQFF	TGTGCCAGCAGTTGGGGGGACAGGGGGATCGATGAGCAGTTCTTC
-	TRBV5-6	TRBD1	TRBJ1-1	CASSLRQGAIHTEAFF	TGTGCCAGCAGCTTGAGGCAGGGGGCGATTCATACTGAAGCTTTCTTT
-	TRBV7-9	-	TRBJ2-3	CASSYGAVTDTQYF	TGTGCCAGCAGCTATGGGGCTGTGACAGATACGCAGTATTTT
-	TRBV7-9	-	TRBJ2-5	CASSRIQDYLKETQYF	TGTGCCAGCAGCCGTATCCAGGACTACCTAAAAGAGACCCAGTACTTC
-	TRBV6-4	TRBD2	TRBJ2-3	CASSDGTSGTDTQYF	TGTGCCAGCAGTGACGGGACTAGCGGGACAGATACGCAGTATTTT
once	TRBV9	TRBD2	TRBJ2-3	CASSVASGRMTADTQYF	TGTGCCAGCAGCGTGGCTAGCGGGAGGATGACGGCAGATACGCAGTATTTT
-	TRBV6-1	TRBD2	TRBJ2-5	CASSPSGTSIETQYF	TGTGCCAGCAGTCCTTCTGGGACTAGCATAGAGACCCAGTACTTC